This T cell receptor beta chain was profiled in a study of human T cells and chemical hapten exposure (dated by TCRdb to the early 2020s). For the study in its entirety: The libraries were sequenced as a pool, and the TCR yield per sample differed mostly because of small variations in library volumes within the pool. Both TCR alpha and TCR beta chains were sequenced from each blood RNA sample. The study tracked peripheral blood TCR repertoire changes in vivo during primary and secondary sensitization to the hapten diphenylcyclopropenone (DPC) in alopecia patients. Results and caveats for the whole study, not just this receptor: Repeated subsampling changed both the strength of the expansion versus patch-test correlation and the threshold at which the correlation became significant. No change with DPC sensitization was found in the number of TCRs above 1 in 1000 frequency, and no evidence of global repertoire structure alterations was found.

In its sample, this clonotype was seen many times. Its binding antigen is unknown. Base qualities are not at hand, and no much larger clone is one base apart. At the junction V is shortened by 2 bases and J by 7 bases; bases outside the gene matches: 3. CDR1 and CDR2 are read off the germline V gene as MDHEN and SYDVKM. The CDR3 has 14 amino acids, counting the end cysteine and phenylalanine. Kept here is only the CDR3 DNA, which spans 42 bases and is read in frame from base 1. Libraries were made using RACE. Sequencer: NextSeq 500. During library preparation, unique molecular identifiers were attached to individual cDNA molecules so that TCRs could be counted quantitatively and reproducibly. The original methods were these. The median number of TCRs per sample was roughly 98,000, ranging from about 20,000 to 750,000. The Decombinator software suite was used to annotate the V, J and CDR3 of the TCR reads. Every sample was subsampled to the same number of TCRs (28,000) for the PS versus PT1 abundance plots. Expanded TCRs were defined as absent before sensitization and observed at least eight times at the 2-week time point. The public reads were reanalyzed by TCRdb: fastp trimming at Q25, MiXCR alignment, in-frame beta chains only. Each entry is one CDR3 protein sequence, shown with its most common DNA and genes. In this record, the V and J calls reflect TCRdb's handling and not the investigators' own analysis. The sample table contains about 77,000 distinct CDR3 sequences; only one count was recorded for 8.5% to 9.5% of them. Of the sample, about 1.7% falls within the top ten clones.

Sample time point, as interpreted from the label and publication: healthy volunteer bleed at 6 weeks. Total RNA was isolated from unfractionated whole blood collected in Tempus Blood RNA tubes. Five or six healthy volunteers were used as TCR sequencing controls and were bled at day 0, 2 weeks and 6 weeks. The rearrangement joined TRBV28 to TRBJ1-5, with 9 bases matching TRBD1. Sequencing was done on a sample of whole blood. This TCR was recovered from a female donor in good health. Some clones in this sample may be carry-over from other donors' samples. The DNA sequence is TGTGCCAGCAGTTTAACAGGGGGCTACCAGCCCCAGCATTTT. Its product reads: CASSLTGGYQPQHF.